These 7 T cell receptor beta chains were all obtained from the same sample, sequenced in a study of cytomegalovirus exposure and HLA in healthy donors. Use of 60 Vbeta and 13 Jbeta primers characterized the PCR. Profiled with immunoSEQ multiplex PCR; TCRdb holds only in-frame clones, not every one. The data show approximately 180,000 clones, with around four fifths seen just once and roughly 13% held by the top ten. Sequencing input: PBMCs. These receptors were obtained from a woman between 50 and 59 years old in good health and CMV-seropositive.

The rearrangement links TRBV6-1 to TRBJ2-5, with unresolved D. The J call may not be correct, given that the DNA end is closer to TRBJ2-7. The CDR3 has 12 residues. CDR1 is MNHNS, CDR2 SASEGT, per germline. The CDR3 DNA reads TGTGCCAGCAGTGAATTGGGCTACGAGCAGTACTTC. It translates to CASSELGYEQYF.

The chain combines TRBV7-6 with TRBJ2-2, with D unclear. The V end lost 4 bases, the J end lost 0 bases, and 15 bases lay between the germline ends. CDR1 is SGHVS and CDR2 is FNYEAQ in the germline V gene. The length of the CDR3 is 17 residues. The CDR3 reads CASSSRYQASNTGELFF. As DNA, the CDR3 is TGTGCCAGCAGCTCAAGATATCAGGCTTCGAACACCGGGGAGCTGTTTTTT.

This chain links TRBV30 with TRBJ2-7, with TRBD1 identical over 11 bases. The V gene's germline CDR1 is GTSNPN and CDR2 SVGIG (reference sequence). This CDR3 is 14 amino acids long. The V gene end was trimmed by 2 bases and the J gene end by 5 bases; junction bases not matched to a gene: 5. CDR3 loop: CAWSSDRGRDEQYF. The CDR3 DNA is TGTGCCTGGAGTTCGGACAGGGGGCGCGACGAGCAGTACTTC. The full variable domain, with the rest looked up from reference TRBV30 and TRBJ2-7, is SQTIHQWPATLVQPVGSPLSLECTVEGTSNPNLYWYRQAAGRGLQLLFYSVGIGQISSEVPQNLSASRPQDRQFILSSKKLLLSDSGFYLCAWSSDRGRDEQYFGPGTRLTVT.

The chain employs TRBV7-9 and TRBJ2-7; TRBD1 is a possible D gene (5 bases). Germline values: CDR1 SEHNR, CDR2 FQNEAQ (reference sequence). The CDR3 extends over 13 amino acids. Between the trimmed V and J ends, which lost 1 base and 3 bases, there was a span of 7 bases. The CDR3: CASSLVGLYEQYF. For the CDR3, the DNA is TGTGCCAGCAGCTTAGTGGGGCTCTACGAGCAGTACTTC.

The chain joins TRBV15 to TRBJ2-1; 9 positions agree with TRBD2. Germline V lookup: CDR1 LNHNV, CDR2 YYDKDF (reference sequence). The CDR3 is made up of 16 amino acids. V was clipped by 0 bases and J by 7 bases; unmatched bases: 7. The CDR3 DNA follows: TGTGCCACCAGCAGAGATATGCGGGGGGGCCTGAATGAGCAGTTCTTC. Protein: CATSRDMRGGLNEQFF.

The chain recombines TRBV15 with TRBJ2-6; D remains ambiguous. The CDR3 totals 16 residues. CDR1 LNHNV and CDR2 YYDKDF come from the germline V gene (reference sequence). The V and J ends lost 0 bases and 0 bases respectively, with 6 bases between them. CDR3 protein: CATSRERYSGANVLTF. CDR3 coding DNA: TGTGCCACCAGCAGAGAGCGTTACTCTGGGGCCAACGTCCTGACTTTC.

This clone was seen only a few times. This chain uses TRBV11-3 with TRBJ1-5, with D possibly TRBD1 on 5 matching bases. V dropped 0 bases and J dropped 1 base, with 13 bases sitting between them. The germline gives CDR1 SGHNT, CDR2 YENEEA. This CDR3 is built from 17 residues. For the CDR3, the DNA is TGTGCCAGCAGCTTAGAACCGACAGCCAGGAGCAATCAGCCCCAGCATTTT. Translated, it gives CASSLEPTARSNQPQHF.